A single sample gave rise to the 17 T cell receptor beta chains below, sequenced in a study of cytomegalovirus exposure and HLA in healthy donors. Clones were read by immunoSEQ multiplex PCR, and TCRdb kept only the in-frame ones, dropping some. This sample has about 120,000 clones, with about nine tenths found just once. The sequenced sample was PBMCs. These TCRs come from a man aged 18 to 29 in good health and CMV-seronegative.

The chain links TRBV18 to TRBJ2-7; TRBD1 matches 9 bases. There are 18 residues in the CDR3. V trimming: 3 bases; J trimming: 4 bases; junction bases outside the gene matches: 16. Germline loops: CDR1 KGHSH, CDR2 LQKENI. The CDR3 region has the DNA TGTGCCAGCTCACCGCGCGTGACAGGGGGGAGTTTCTCTTACGAGCAGTACTTC. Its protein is CASSPRVTGGSFSYEQYF.

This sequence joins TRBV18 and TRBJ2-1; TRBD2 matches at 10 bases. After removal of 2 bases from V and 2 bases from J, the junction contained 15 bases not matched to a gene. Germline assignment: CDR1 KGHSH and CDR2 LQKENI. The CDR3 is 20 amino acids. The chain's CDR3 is CASSPVRTSGYNPAYNEQFF. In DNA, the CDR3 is TGTGCCAGCTCACCAGTCCGGACTAGCGGATATAATCCTGCCTACAATGAGCAGTTCTTC. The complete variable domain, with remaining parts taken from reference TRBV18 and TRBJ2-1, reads NAGVMQNPRHLVRRRGQEARLRCSPMKGHSHVYWYRQLPEEGLKFMVYLQKENIIDESGMPKERFSAEFPKEGPSILRIQQVVRGDSAAYFCASSPVRTSGYNPAYNEQFFGPGTRLTVL.

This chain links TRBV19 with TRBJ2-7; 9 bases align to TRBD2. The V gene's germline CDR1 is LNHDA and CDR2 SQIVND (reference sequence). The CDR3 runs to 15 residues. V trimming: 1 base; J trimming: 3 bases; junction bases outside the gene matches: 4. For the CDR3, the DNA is TGTGCCAGTAGTATAGGCGGCGGGGGGGTCTACGAGCAGTACTTC. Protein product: CASSIGGGGVYEQYF.

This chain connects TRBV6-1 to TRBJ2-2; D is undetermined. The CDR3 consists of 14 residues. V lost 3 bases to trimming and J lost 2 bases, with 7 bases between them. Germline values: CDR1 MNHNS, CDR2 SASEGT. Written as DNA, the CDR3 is TGTGCCAGCAGTGATACCCTAAACACCGGGGAGCTGTTTTTT. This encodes CASSDTLNTGELFF.

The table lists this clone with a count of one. CDR3 nucleotide sequence: TGTGCCAGCAGTTTGGGAGGGAATAGCAATCAGCCCCAGCATTTT. It yields the protein CASSLGGNSNQPQHF. The rearrangement links TRBV28 to TRBJ1-5; no clear D. The ends were cut back, 3 bases at V and 0 bases at J, with 9 bases in the middle. Germline V gives CDR1 MDHEN, CDR2 SYDVKM. The CDR3 is 15 residues long.

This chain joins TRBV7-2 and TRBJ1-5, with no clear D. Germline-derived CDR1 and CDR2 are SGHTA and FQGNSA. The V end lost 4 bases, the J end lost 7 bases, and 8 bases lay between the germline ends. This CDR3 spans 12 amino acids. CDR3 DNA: TGTGCCAGCAGCTCGACGGGGCAGCCCCAGCATTTT. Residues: CASSSTGQPQHF. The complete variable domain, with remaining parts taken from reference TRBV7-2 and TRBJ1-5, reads GAGVSQSPSNKVTEKGKDVELRCDPISGHTALYWYRQSLGQGLEFLIYFQGNSAPDKSGLPSDRFSAERTGGSVSTLTIQRTQQEDSAVYLCASSSTGQPQHFGDGTRLSIL.

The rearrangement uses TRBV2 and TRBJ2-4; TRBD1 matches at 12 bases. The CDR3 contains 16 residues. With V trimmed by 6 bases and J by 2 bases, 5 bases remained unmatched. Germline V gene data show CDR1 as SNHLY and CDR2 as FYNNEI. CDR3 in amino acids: CASRRDRGQTKNIQYF. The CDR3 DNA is TGTGCCAGCAGGAGGGACAGGGGGCAGACCAAAAACATTCAGTACTTC.

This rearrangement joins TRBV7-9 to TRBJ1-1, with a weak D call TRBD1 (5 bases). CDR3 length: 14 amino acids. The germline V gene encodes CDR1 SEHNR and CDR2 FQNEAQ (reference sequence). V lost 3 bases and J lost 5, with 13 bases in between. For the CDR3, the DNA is TGTGCCAGCAGCTTTCCGGGAGAGGGGACTGAAGCTTTCTTT. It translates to CASSFPGEGTEAFF.

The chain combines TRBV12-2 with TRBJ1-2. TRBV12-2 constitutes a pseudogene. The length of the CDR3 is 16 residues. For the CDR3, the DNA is TGTGCAAGTCGCTTAACTCAGAGGGTTAAAGACTATGGCTACACCTTC. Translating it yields CASRLTQRVKDYGYTF.

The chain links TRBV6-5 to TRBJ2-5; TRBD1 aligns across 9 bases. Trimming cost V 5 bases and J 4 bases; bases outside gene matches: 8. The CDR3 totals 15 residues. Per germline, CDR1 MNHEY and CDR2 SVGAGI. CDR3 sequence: CASSPGQGRPETQYF. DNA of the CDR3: TGTGCCAGCAGTCCGGGACAGGGACGTCCAGAGACCCAGTACTTC.

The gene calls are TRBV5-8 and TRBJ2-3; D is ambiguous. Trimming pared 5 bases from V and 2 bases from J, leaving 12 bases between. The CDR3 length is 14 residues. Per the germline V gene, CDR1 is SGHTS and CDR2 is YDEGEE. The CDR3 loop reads CASRGFGATDTQYF. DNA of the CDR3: TGTGCCAGCAGGGGCTTCGGTGCCACAGATACGCAGTATTTT.

The DNA for the CDR3 is TGTGCCAGCAGTTTAAAACCCAGGGGGCATACCGGGGAGCTGTTTTTT. Amino acids: CASSLKPRGHTGELFF. This rearrangement joins TRBV27 to TRBJ2-2; 8 positions agree with TRBD1. Germline CDR1 and CDR2: MNHEY and SMNVEV (reference sequence). V trimming: 2 bases; J trimming: 5 bases; junction bases outside the gene matches: 7. This CDR3 is 16 amino acids long.

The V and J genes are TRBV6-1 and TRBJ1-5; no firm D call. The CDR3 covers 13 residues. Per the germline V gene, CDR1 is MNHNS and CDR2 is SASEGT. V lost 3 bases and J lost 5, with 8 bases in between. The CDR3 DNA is TGTGCCAGCAGTGATTCGACTTATCAGCCCCAGCATTTT. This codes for CASSDSTYQPQHF.

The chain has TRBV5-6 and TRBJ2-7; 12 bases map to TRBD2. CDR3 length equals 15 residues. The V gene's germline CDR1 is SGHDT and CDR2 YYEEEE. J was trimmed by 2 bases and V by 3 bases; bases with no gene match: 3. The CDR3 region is CASSSGLAGTYEQYF. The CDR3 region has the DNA TGTGCCAGCAGCTCTGGACTAGCGGGGACCTACGAGCAGTACTTC.

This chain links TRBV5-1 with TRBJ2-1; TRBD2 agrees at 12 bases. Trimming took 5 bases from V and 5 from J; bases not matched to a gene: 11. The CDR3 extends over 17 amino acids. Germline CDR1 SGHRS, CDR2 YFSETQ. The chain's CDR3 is CASSRRTSGNYNNEQFF. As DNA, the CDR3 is TGCGCCAGCAGTAGAAGGACTAGCGGGAACTATAACAATGAGCAGTTCTTC.

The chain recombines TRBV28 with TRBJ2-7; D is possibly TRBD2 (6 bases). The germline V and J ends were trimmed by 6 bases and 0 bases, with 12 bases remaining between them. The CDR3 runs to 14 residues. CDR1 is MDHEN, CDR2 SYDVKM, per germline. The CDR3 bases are TGTGCCAGCAGCCTTGGGGGGAGCTCCTACGAGCAGTACTTC. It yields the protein CASSLGGSSYEQYF. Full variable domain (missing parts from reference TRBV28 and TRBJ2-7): DVKVTQSSRYLVKRTGEKVFLECVQDMDHENMFWYRQDPGLGLRLIYFSYDVKMKEKGDIPEGYSVSREKKERFSLILESASTNQTSMYLCASSLGGSSYEQYFGPGTRLTVT.

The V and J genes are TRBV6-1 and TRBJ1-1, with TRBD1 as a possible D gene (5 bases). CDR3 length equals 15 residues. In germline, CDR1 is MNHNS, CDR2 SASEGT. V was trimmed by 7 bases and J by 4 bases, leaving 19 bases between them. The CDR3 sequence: CASNKGDWVGTEAFF. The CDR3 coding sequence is TGTGCCAGCAATAAAGGGGACTGGGTCGGCACTGAAGCTTTCTTT.